These 4 T cell receptor beta chains originate from one sample sequenced in a study of OX40 agonist ivuxolimab in advanced cancers. Preparation of the library involved the immunoSEQ multiplex PCR assay. TCRdb stores this immuneACCESS table with in-frame sequences only. Part of the clones is absent; in the studies checked, under half of the shortfall reflects unresolved V genes, and no reason is known for the rest. The sample records more than 45,000 clones, 89% of which are singletons. The ten largest clones capture 9% to 15% of the sample. The sample was CD4+ or CD8+ T cells sorted from blood, taken in a trial of the OX40 agonist ivuxolimab. The receptors were sampled from an adult with an advanced solid tumor such as melanoma, head and neck, liver or kidney cancer.

This chain connects TRBV11-2 to TRBJ2-5; no clear D. The V end was cut by 5 bases, the J end by 4 bases, with 17 bases between. This CDR3 region has 15 residues. From germline, CDR1 is SGHAT and CDR2 FQNNGV. For the CDR3, the DNA is TGTGCCAGCAGCGTCACATACCGGGTCGGAGAGACCCAGTACTTC. Protein sequence: CASSVTYRVGETQYF. The whole variable domain, remainder taken from reference TRBV11-2 and TRBJ2-5, is EAGVAQSPRYKIIEKRQSVAFWCNPISGHATLYWYQQILGQGPKLLIQFQNNGVVDDSQLPKDRFSAERLKGVDSTLKIQPAKLEDSAVYLCASSVTYRVGETQYFGPGTRLLVL.

V usage is TRBV15 and J usage is TRBJ1-1, with no clear D. Trimming removed 0 bases at V and 7 bases at J, with 21 bases between. Per the germline V gene, CDR1 is LNHNV and CDR2 is YYDKDF (reference sequence). The CDR3 is made up of 17 amino acids. Here the CDR3 reads CATSRDRFRAKVDEAFF. CDR3 bases: TGTGCCACCAGCAGAGATAGATTCCGGGCCAAGGTTGATGAAGCTTTCTTT.

The CDR3 coding sequence is TGCAGCGTAAACTTCGGGCCGTCGGGGGGGACTGAAGCTTTCTTT. Translated: CSVNFGPSGGTEAFF. The chain is built from TRBV29-1 and TRBJ1-1; a weak D match, TRBD1 (5 bases). This CDR3 is 15 amino acids long. Germline V gives CDR1 SQVTM, CDR2 ANQGSEA. V was cut by 6 bases and J by 5 bases, with 22 bases left in between.

This clone has just one count. The gene calls are TRBV7-9 and TRBJ2-7, with a tentative D call TRBD1 (8 bases). The germline CDR1 and CDR2 sequences are SEHNR and FQNEAQ (reference sequence). The CDR3 runs 11 residues. V was clipped by 5 bases and J by 11 bases, with 13 bases between them. CDR3 DNA: TGTGCCAGCAGCCAGGGGGCGGGGGAGTACGTC. Encoded protein: CASSQGAGEYV.